In this sample, the clone carrying this T cell receptor (beta chain) turned up many times. This record comes from a study of T-cell reconstitution after alpha-beta-depleted transplantation in children. This CDR3 comprises 14 residues. V lost 0 bases and J lost 3, with 8 bases in between. A library of TCRbeta sequences, prepared with unique molecular identifiers, was generated. TCRdb reprocessed the PCR reads via MiXCR and lists one record per CDR3 protein. This table holds 640,000 or so distinct CDR3 sequences, 15% to 20% found once. This receptor was taken from a human donor who donated a stem cell graft to a child with acute myeloid leukemia. Sequencing used PBMCs from the stem cell graft donor, obtained from the stem cell graft. V is TRBV12-3 or TRBV12-4 and J is TRBJ1-1, with D possibly TRBD1 on 5 matching bases. The CDR3 coding sequence is TGTGCCAGCAGTTTAGCGCGGGGGTACACTGAAGCTTTCTTT. Residues: CASSLARGYTEAFF.